A selection of T cell receptor beta chains follows, all from one sample in a study of technical replicates of blood from several donors. Repertoires were generated with immunoSEQ multiplex PCR, while TCRdb's copy carries only in-frame clones and drops some. The table lists about 81,000 clones, 90% to 97% of them singletons. The sample comprised T cells isolated from PBMCs. The receptors here all came from a human donor in good health. CDR3s include the opening cysteine and the closing phenylalanine or tryptophan. The order of the fields is J gene, D gene, V gene, CDR3 protein, CDR3 DNA. A D gene is named only where the DNA matches it firmly.

TRBJ2-1 | - | TRBV11-2 | CASSLDPASEQFF | TGTGCCAGCAGCTTAGATCCTGCCAGTGAGCAGTTCTTC
TRBJ2-3 | TRBD2 | TRBV7-9 | CASSSSGRVTDTQYF | TGTGCCAGCAGCTCTAGCGGGAGGGTCACAGATACGCAGTATTTT
TRBJ1-2 | - | TRBV19 | CASSIPLGLDSNYGYTF | TGTGCCAGTAGTATTCCGTTAGGCCTCGACAGTAACTATGGCTACACCTTC
TRBJ2-7 | TRBD2 | TRBV7-7 | CASSLTAGDAYEQYF | TGTGCTAGCAGCTTAACAGCGGGGGACGCGTACGAGCAGTACTTC
TRBJ2-3 | TRBD1 | TRBV30 | CAWSHRGTDTQYF | TGTGCCTGGAGTCACAGGGGGACAGATACGCAGTATTTT
TRBJ2-3 | TRBD1 | TRBV2 | CASDRGGIDTQYF | TGTGCCTCTGACAGGGGAGGTATAGATACGCAGTATTTT
TRBJ2-1 | TRBD2 | TRBV27 | CASSSGTSGYNEQFF | TGTGCCAGCAGTTCGGGGACTAGCGGTTACAATGAGCAGTTCTTC
TRBJ2-1 | TRBD2 | TRBV11-3 | CASTDGLAEGSEQFF | TGTGCCAGCACTGATGGACTAGCGGAGGGTAGTGAGCAGTTCTTC
TRBJ2-5 | - | TRBV7-8 | CASSQRTTLQETQYF | TGTGCCAGCAGCCAGAGGACTACCCTGCAAGAGACCCAGTACTTC
TRBJ2-7 | TRBD2 | TRBV6-5 | CASTPLGRVNEQYF | TGTGCCAGCACCCCCCTAGGGAGGGTGAACGAGCAGTACTTC
TRBJ2-2 | - | TRBV2 | CASSEAGASGELFF | TGTGCCAGCAGTGAAGCAGGGGCATCCGGGGAGCTGTTTTTT
TRBJ2-7 | - | TRBV5-4 | CASSLYGQYEQYF | TGTGCCAGCAGCTTGTACGGACAATACGAGCAGTACTTC